The 28 T cell receptor beta chains in this list originate from one sample, sequenced in a study of OX40 agonist ivuxolimab in advanced cancers. Generated by immunoSEQ multiplex PCR, the TCRdb table keeps only in-frame clones and is missing some. The data hold approximately 70,000 clones, with 85% observed a single time. The sequences come from CD4+ or CD8+ T cells sorted from blood, collected in a trial of the OX40 agonist ivuxolimab. The receptors were gathered from an adult with an advanced solid tumor such as melanoma, head and neck, liver or kidney cancer.

The chain is built from TRBV6-6 and TRBJ2-1; D gene ambiguous. Deletions cut 0 bases from V and 5 bases from J, with 11 bases between. The CDR3 sequence is 15 residues long. Germline values: CDR1 MNHNY, CDR2 SVGAGI (reference sequence). CDR3 in DNA: TGTGCCAGCAGTTACTCGTATAACTTAAACAATGAGCAGTTCTTC. Its translation: CASSYSYNLNNEQFF.

This chain joins TRBV5-6 and TRBJ2-2; TRBD2 aligns across 12 bases. CDR1 is SGHDT, CDR2 YYEEEE, per germline. CDR3 size: 17 residues. Losses at the gene ends were 3 bases for V and 0 bases for J; bases not matched to a gene: 3. CDR3 in DNA: TGTGCCAGCAGCTGGGGACTAGCGGGCCCGAACACCGGGGAGCTGTTTTTT. Translating gives CASSWGLAGPNTGELFF.

The chain employs TRBV18 and TRBJ1-5; 9 positions match TRBD1. The trim removed 5 bases at V and 3 bases at J, leaving 5 bases unmatched. The length of the CDR3 is 15 residues. Germline V gene lookup returns CDR1 KGHSH and CDR2 LQKENI. In DNA, the CDR3 is TGTGCCAGCTCAGTGGGGACAGGGTTCAATCAGCCCCAGCATTTT. Translation gives CASSVGTGFNQPQHF.

This chain connects TRBV6-5 to TRBJ2-7; 9 bases map to TRBD2. The germline V gene has CDR1 MNHEY and CDR2 SVGAGI. Unmatched junction bases numbered 6, after V lost 3 bases and J lost 6 bases. This CDR3 region has 14 residues. The CDR3 sequence is CASSYRRTSAEQYF. DNA of the CDR3: TGTGCCAGCAGTTATCGACGGACTAGCGCCGAGCAGTACTTC.

The sample holds a few counts of this clone. J is TRBJ1-1 and V is TRBV7-9; D is possibly TRBD1 (5 bases). The germline V gene has CDR1 SEHNR and CDR2 FQNEAQ (reference sequence). This CDR3 spans 14 amino acids. Trimming cost V 2 bases and J 4 bases, with 11 bases left between them. The CDR3 reads CASSLSSGATEAFF. The CDR3 bases are TGTGCCAGCAGCTTATCATCCGGGGCCACTGAAGCTTTCTTT.

This rearrangement joins TRBV11-2 to TRBJ2-5, with D perhaps matching TRBD1 or TRBD2 (5 bases each). The DNA matches TRBJ2-7 better at its end, which makes the J call doubtful. The germline V gene encodes CDR1 SGHAT and CDR2 FQNNGV. The length of the CDR3 is 15 residues. The CDR3: CASSLATSRGYEQYF. The CDR3 nucleotides are TGTGCCAGCAGCTTAGCGACTTCGAGGGGCTACGAGCAGTACTTC.

The chain is built from TRBV29-1 and TRBJ2-7; D might be TRBD1 (6 bases). The length of the CDR3 is 16 residues. V lost 5 bases, J lost 10 bases, and 30 bases lay in between. Germline V gene data show CDR1 as SQVTM and CDR2 as ANQGSEA. The CDR3 sequence is CSVQRYQGLRSILQYF. The CDR3 DNA follows: TGCAGCGTTCAACGATATCAGGGGCTAAGATCTATCCTCCAGTACTTC.

V gene TRBV7-9 combines with J gene TRBJ1-4; D remains ambiguous. This CDR3 spans 16 amino acids. CDR1 and CDR2 (germline): SEHNR, FQNEAQ (reference sequence). V lost 4 bases and J 5 bases, leaving 17 bases between the germline ends. The CDR3 DNA sequence: TGTGCCAGCAGCTCCTTAAGTTCAGGCGGGAATGAAAAACTGTTTTTT. Translated, it gives CASSSLSSGGNEKLFF.

This chain uses TRBV28 with TRBJ2-7; D is possibly TRBD1 (6 bases). The CDR3 runs to 16 residues. The V and J ends lost 5 bases and 1 base respectively, with 18 bases between them. Germline-derived CDR1 and CDR2 are MDHEN and SYDVKM. The CDR3, as DNA: TGTGCCAGCAGTCAACAGGGAACTCTGTCTTCCTACGAGCAGTACTTC. Translated: CASSQQGTLSSYEQYF.

DNA of the CDR3: TGTGCCAGCAGCTTAGCGGGACTAGTTGTCGGCACAGATACGCAGTATTTT. This translates into CASSLAGLVVGTDTQYF. The rearrangement uses TRBV7-2 and TRBJ2-3; 8 bases agree with TRBD2. The CDR3 runs to 17 residues. The ends lost 0 bases at V and 1 base at J; junction bases unmatched: 6. CDR1 and CDR2 (germline): SGHTA, FQGNSA.

This chain connects TRBV11-2 to TRBJ2-1; tentatively, D is TRBD1 (6 bases). The CDR3 is 16 residues long. Germline V gene sequence: CDR1 SGHAT, CDR2 FQNNGV. V was shortened by 4 bases and J by 3 bases, with 16 bases between the two germline ends. The chain's CDR3 is CASSSNLDRNYNEQFF. In nucleotides, the CDR3 is TGTGCCAGCAGCTCCAACTTAGACAGGAACTACAATGAGCAGTTCTTC.

This clone occurred many times. The rearrangement uses TRBV27 and TRBJ1-1, with unresolved D. The CDR3 length is 12 residues. The V end was cut by 5 bases, the J end by 1 base, with 5 bases between. CDR1 is MNHEY, CDR2 SMNVEV, per germline (reference sequence). In DNA form, the CDR3 reads TGTGCCAGCAGTGACCCGAACACTGAAGCTTTCTTT. Residues: CASSDPNTEAFF.

The chain couples TRBV18 to TRBJ2-5, with D maybe TRBD1 (5 bases). Germline CDR1 and CDR2: KGHSH and LQKENI. Trimming removed 3 bases at V and 0 bases at J, with 11 bases between. The CDR3 sequence is 15 residues long. The chain's CDR3 is CASSPGWGDQETQYF. CDR3 DNA: TGTGCCAGCTCACCGGGTTGGGGCGACCAAGAGACCCAGTACTTC.

J is TRBJ1-2 and V is TRBV5-1, with 7 bases fitting TRBD1. Germline CDR1 is SGHRS and CDR2 is YFSETQ. This CDR3 region has 15 residues. The V and J ends lost 6 bases and 6 bases, in that order; junction bases with no gene match: 14. The CDR3 nucleotides read TGCGCCAGCAAAAGTGAAAAGGGGGCTCTTCATGGCTACACCTTC. Residues: CASKSEKGALHGYTF.

The chain uses TRBV28 and TRBJ1-6; 8 bases agree with TRBD1. With V trimmed by 7 bases and J by 13 bases, 15 bases remained unmatched. The CDR3 is 15 residues long. CDR1 and CDR2 from the germline V gene are MDHEN and SYDVKM. CDR3 nucleotides: TGTGCCAGCACCGGCCCCCGGGACAGGAGAGTGCCCCTCCACTTT. It translates to CASTGPRDRRVPLHF.

The V call is TRBV28, the J call TRBJ1-2, with 9 bases matching TRBD1. The CDR3 is 13 residues long. With 6 bases clipped from V and 4 bases from J, the junction kept 3 bases outside the gene matches. CDR1 is MDHEN and CDR2 is SYDVKM in the germline V gene. In DNA form, the CDR3 reads TGTGCCAGCAGCCCGACAGGGGGCTATGGCTACACCTTC. Amino acid sequence: CASSPTGGYGYTF.

The CDR3 DNA sequence: TGTGCCAGCACTCTACGACTAGCGGGCCAATACAATGAGCAGTTCTTC. Translated, it gives CASTLRLAGQYNEQFF. The chain links TRBV11-2 to TRBJ2-1, with 10 bases aligning to TRBD2. The CDR3 loop spans 16 amino acids. J gave up 4 bases and V 7 bases, and 10 bases lay outside the gene matches. Per the germline V gene, CDR1 is SGHAT and CDR2 is FQNNGV.

The V gene is TRBV28, the J gene TRBJ1-1; possibly TRBD1 for D (6 bases). Germline loops: CDR1 MDHEN, CDR2 SYDVKM. The CDR3 has 14 amino acids. V lost 3 bases, J lost 3 bases, and 11 bases lay in between. This chain's CDR3 is CASSFFTGYTEAFF. CDR3 in DNA: TGTGCCAGCAGTTTCTTCACAGGGTACACTGAAGCTTTCTTT.

The J gene is TRBJ2-5, the V gene TRBV2; D perhaps matches TRBD1 (6 bases). V lost 3 bases, J lost 2 bases, and 16 bases lay in between. CDR1 and CDR2 (germline): SNHLY, FYNNEI. The CDR3 is 16 amino acids. DNA for the CDR3: TGTGCCAGCAGTGATAACTTGGGCAGGGGTCAAGAGACCCAGTACTTC. Its protein product is CASSDNLGRGQETQYF.

The chain links TRBV19 to TRBJ1-2, with D possibly being TRBD1 (5 bases). CDR1 LNHDA and CDR2 SQIVND come from the germline V gene (reference sequence). V gave up 3 bases and J gave up 0 bases, with 14 bases separating them. The CDR3 loop spans 16 amino acids. This CDR3 reads CASSIDVGRANYGYTF. Written as DNA, the CDR3 is TGTGCCAGTAGTATTGACGTGGGGCGAGCTAACTATGGCTACACCTTC.

This rearrangement joins TRBV5-1 to TRBJ1-1; the D gene is possibly TRBD1 (6 bases). V lost 4 bases and J lost 1, with 11 bases in between. This CDR3 has 14 amino acids. The germline CDR1 and CDR2 sequences are SGHRS and YFSETQ. The CDR3 region is CASSPQGANTEAFF. The CDR3 DNA is TGCGCCAGCAGCCCACAGGGAGCGAACACTGAAGCTTTCTTT.

This clone was recorded only once. V and J are TRBV27 and TRBJ2-7; D is ambiguous. The CDR3 spans 14 residues. V lost 3 bases and J 0 bases, leaving 9 bases between the germline ends. CDR1 is MNHEY and CDR2 is SMNVEV in the germline V gene (reference sequence). The CDR3 region is CASSFSGSSYEQYF. The CDR3 region has the DNA TGTGCCAGCAGTTTTTCCGGGTCCTCCTACGAGCAGTACTTC.

This chain uses TRBV28 with TRBJ2-2; TRBD2 is a possible D gene (6 bases). CDR3 length: 14 residues. V dropped 2 bases and J dropped 4 bases, with 8 bases sitting between them. Germline V gives CDR1 MDHEN, CDR2 SYDVKM. Here the CDR3 DNA reads TGTGCCAGCAGTTTAAGCGGGCGCACCGGGGAGCTGTTTTTT. Translating gives CASSLSGRTGELFF.

The rearrangement uses TRBV29-1 and TRBJ1-1; TRBD1 agrees at 11 bases. V dropped 7 bases and J dropped 5; count of bases not matched to a gene: 6. The CDR3 totals 13 residues. Germline-derived CDR1 and CDR2 are SQVTM and ANQGSEA. The DNA of the CDR3 is TGCAGCGGGGGACAGGGGGTTAGGACTGAAGCTTTCTTT. Translated, it gives CSGGQGVRTEAFF.

CDR3 protein: CASSPPGASVEKLFF. CDR3 in DNA: TGTGCCAGCTCACCACCGGGGGCCAGTGTAGAAAAACTGTTTTTT. V is TRBV18 and J is TRBJ1-4, with D possibly matching TRBD1 (6 bases). Trimming took off 0 bases at V and 8 bases at J, with 13 bases between the two ends. Looked up from germline, CDR1 is KGHSH and CDR2 is LQKENI. This CDR3 is 15 amino acids long.

The rearrangement joins TRBV7-2 to TRBJ2-1, with TRBD1 matching 7 bases. The CDR3 consists of 13 residues. Germline V CDR1 and CDR2: SGHTA, FQGNSA. Losses at the gene ends were 4 bases for V and 9 bases for J; bases not matched to a gene: 6. CDR3 protein: CASSSTGIGEQFF. The CDR3 region has the DNA TGTGCCAGCAGCTCGACAGGGATCGGTGAGCAGTTCTTC. Combining the CDR3 with reference TRBV7-2 and TRBJ2-1 gives the whole variable domain GAGVSQSPSNKVTEKGKDVELRCDPISGHTALYWYRQSLGQGLEFLIYFQGNSAPDKSGLPSDRFSAERTGGSVSTLTIQRTQQEDSAVYLCASSSTGIGEQFFGPGTRLTVL.

This chain uses TRBV7-2 with TRBJ2-1, with D hard to call. V gave up 4 bases and J gave up 6 bases, with 10 bases separating them. Germline CDR1 SGHTA, CDR2 FQGNSA. This CDR3 contains 13 residues. The DNA of the CDR3 is TGTGCCAGCAGCTCCGTAGACGGCAATGAGCAGTTCTTC. It codes for CASSSVDGNEQFF.

The chain is built from TRBV10-3 and TRBJ1-4; D unclear. The germline CDR1 and CDR2 sequences are ENHRY and SYGVKD. The CDR3 has 11 residues. V was trimmed by 3 bases and J by 7 bases, leaving 3 bases between them. This CDR3 reads CAISDLEKLFF. In DNA, the CDR3 is TGTGCCATCAGTGATCTTGAAAAACTGTTTTTT.